The TCR beta chain under discussion was sequenced for a study of early T cells in non-severe SARS-CoV-2 infection. On this clonotype itself: It may be a read error: a sequence one base away is much more abundant.

CDR1 is KGHSH, CDR2 LQKENI, per germline. This CDR3 comprises 13 residues. TCRdb re-called the 5' RACE reads through MiXCR, storing one row per CDR3 protein. Of approximately 30,000 distinct CDR3 sequences in the sample, 6.6% are singletons; the top ten hold about 3%. The rearrangement uses TRBV18 and TRBJ1-2; a weak D match, TRBD1 (6 bases). Sequencing input: whole blood. The TCR originated in an adult who was a healthcare worker with PCR-confirmed SARS-CoV-2 infection or an uninfected control (not recorded which). CDR3 protein: CARSPGANYGYTF. The CDR3 DNA follows: TGTGCCCGCTCACCAGGGGCTAACTATGGCTACACCTTC. Supplemented by reference TRBV18 and TRBJ1-2, the full variable domain reads NAGVMQNPRHLVRRRGQEARLRCSPMKGHSHVYWYRQLPEEGLKFMVYLQKENIIDESGMPKERFSAEFPKEGPSILRIQQVVRGDSAAYFCARSPGANYGYTFGSGTRLTVV.